This TCR beta chain is drawn from a study of blood T cell repertoires in COVID-19 (dated by TCRdb to 2019 to 2021). About the investigation overall: Samples covering the acute and convalescent phases of COVID-19 were provided by collaborators in the United States, Italy and Spain. The material from the prospective study consisted of cDNA or gDNA derived from T cells, B-cell-depleted T cells, or PBMCs. Subjects who had been exposed to COVID-19, were actively infected with it, or had recovered from it provided the deeply sampled blood TCRbeta repertoires that made up the dataset. The repertoires were released in a freely available public database meant as a resource for research on the immune response to SARS-CoV-2. Samples were obtained from the ongoing ImmuneRACE study (first 160 participants) and from 1,000 to 1,500 subjects provided by 6 global collaborators. The sample metadata nearly always contained a de-identified subject ID, COVID-19 status, age in years and sex. Where available, HLA class I and class II types were taken from metadata supplied by the sample provider and were not determined by assay-based typing.

From cysteine to phenylalanine, the CDR3 is 15 amino acids long. The retained sequence is limited to the CDR3, 45 bases, with the frame set at the first base. As encoded in the germline V gene, CDR1 is SGDLS while CDR2 is YYNGEE. V is trimmed back by 4 bases and J by 7 bases, and the junction contains 6 bases that no gene match accounts for. Whole blood was collected in K2EDTA tubes by collaborating institutions according to the institutions' own protocols. For TCRbeta analysis, collaborator samples were shipped as frozen whole blood, as isolated PBMCs, or as DNA extracted from either sample type. TCRbeta CDR3 regions were amplified from genomic DNA using the immunoSEQ Assay, a bias-controlled multiplex PCR. Per the original workflow: The number of nucleated cells in each sample was estimated from the amplification of reference gene primers within the assay. Sequence reads were collapsed and filtered to measure the absolute abundance of every unique TCRbeta CDR3 rearrangement. Productive Simpson clonality was computed per sample as the square root of Simpson's diversity index over productive rearrangements. TCRdb holds this immuneACCESS table with in-frame rearrangements only. Some clones are missing; in checked studies, unresolved V genes explain under half, and the rest has no known cause. V, J and clone size are those of that table, while D and trimming were read from the DNA. The sample table lists roughly 62,000 clones, 79% of them with a count of one. 20% of the sample lies in the top ten.

In this sample, this clone turned up once. Its antigen target is currently unknown. Base qualities are not recorded, but no much larger clone differs from it by a single base. The paper's findings and limits, for the study overall: The quantity of clinical and demographic metadata differed by source and by participant and was supplied without curation.

The sequencing input was peripheral blood. This TCR derives from a woman of 80 years or more with active or convalescent COVID-19. The chain joins TRBV9 to TRBJ2-1; TRBD2 fits 12 bases in the junction. The nucleotides read TGTGCCAGCAGCCTGCGACTAGCGGGGGTGAATGAGCAGTTCTTC. Translated, this is CASSLRLAGVNEQFF. The variable domain in full, with residues beyond the CDR3 obtained from the reference TRBV9 and TRBJ2-1 genes, is DSGVTQTPKHLITATGQRVTLRCSPRSGDLSVYWYQQSLDQGLQFLIQYYNGEERAKGNILERFSAQQFPDLHSELNLSSLELGDSALYFCASSLRLAGVNEQFFGPGTRLTVL.